The 17 T cell receptor beta chains reported below all come from one sample, sequenced in a study of metastatic and nonmetastatic thyroid tumors. TCRdb called clones again from the PCR reads with MiXCR. The top ten hold 10% to 15% of the sample, which has about 24,000 clones, about 21% seen once. No treatment had been given to any patient before thyroid surgery. The material sequenced was blood. The receptor set was obtained from a male donor with papillary thyroid cancer or a benign thyroid nodule (not recorded which). Some clones in this sample may be carry-over from other donors' samples.

The V gene is TRBV20-1, the J gene TRBJ2-7; D is undetermined. V shed 6 bases and J shed 4 bases, with 10 bases lying between them. This CDR3 is 11 amino acids long. Germline CDR1 is DFQATT and CDR2 is SNEGSKA (reference sequence). CDR3 DNA sequence: TGCAGTGCCCGGGTGGGGTACGAGCAGTACTTC. Protein sequence: CSARVGYEQYF.

V gene TRBV20-1 combines with J gene TRBJ2-7, with D possibly being TRBD1 (5 bases). CDR3 length equals 12 residues. V was pared by 3 bases and J by 4 bases, with 10 bases between. Looked up from germline, CDR1 is DFQATT and CDR2 is SNEGSKA (reference sequence). The CDR3 sequence: CSASPGLYEQYF. CDR3 bases: TGCAGTGCTAGTCCAGGGTTATACGAGCAGTACTTC.

This clone was observed a handful of times. The rearrangement joins TRBV10-3 to TRBJ2-1, with 9 positions matching TRBD2. Germline V gene sequence: CDR1 ENHRY, CDR2 SYGVKD. The CDR3 spans 15 residues. V shed 4 bases, J shed 6 bases, and the junction held 7 bases outside the gene matches. CDR3 protein: CAISGTGTSPNEQFF. For the CDR3, the DNA is TGTGCCATCAGTGGTACCGGGACTAGCCCCAATGAGCAGTTCTTC.

This clone was recorded a few times. The chain links TRBV27 to TRBJ2-1, with 10 bases fitting TRBD2. The CDR3 has 13 amino acids. The ends lost 3 bases at V and 15 bases at J; junction bases unmatched: 8. Germline loops: CDR1 MNHEY, CDR2 SMNVEV (reference sequence). In nucleotides, the CDR3 is TGTGCCAGCAGTTTCTCTCTAGCGGGAGATCTGTTCTTC. This codes for CASSFSLAGDLFF.

This clone has at least ten counts. V usage is TRBV30 and J usage is TRBJ1-6, with D uncertain. Germline V gene sequence: CDR1 GTSNPN, CDR2 SVGIG (reference sequence). CDR3 size: 15 residues. The V and J ends lost 1 base and 8 bases respectively, with 15 bases between them. CDR3 residues: CAWSGVESTDSPLHF. The CDR3 DNA sequence: TGTGCCTGGAGTGGGGTAGAATCGACCGATTCACCCCTCCACTTT.

This clone was counted a few times. Distinct nucleotide sequences in the sample also encode this CDR3. The chain combines TRBV6-2 or TRBV6-3 with TRBJ2-7; no definite D call. The CDR3 length is 15 residues. Trimming pared 2 bases from V and 2 bases from J, leaving 13 bases between. Germline V CDR1 and CDR2: MNHEY, SVGEGT. The CDR3 DNA follows: TGTGCCAGCAGTTACGGTCTATCGGGTACCTACGAGCAGTACTTC. This codes for CASSYGLSGTYEQYF.

The table lists this clone with many counts. The chain has TRBV30 and TRBJ2-2; 10 bases line up with TRBD2. V lost 3 bases, J lost 3 bases, and 7 bases stayed unmatched. CDR3 length equals 16 residues. Germline V gene lookup returns CDR1 GTSNPN and CDR2 SVGIG (reference sequence). Here the CDR3 reads CAWREVLAGDTGELFF. The CDR3 bases are TGTGCCTGGAGGGAGGTCCTAGCGGGAGACACCGGGGAGCTGTTTTTT.

This clone has a count of ten or more. The rearrangement uses TRBV28 and TRBJ1-5, with 8 nucleotides matching TRBD1. CDR1 and CDR2 (germline): MDHEN, SYDVKM. V shed 6 bases and J 5 bases; nucleotides not matched to a gene: 9. The CDR3 has 15 amino acids. The CDR3 DNA follows: TGTGCCAGCAGCGACAGGGGCGGCGGGTATCAGCCCCAGCATTTT. It codes for CASSDRGGGYQPQHF.

This clone is medium-sized (0.01 to 0.1%) by share. The chain has TRBV28 and TRBJ1-6; possible D gene TRBD1, 5 bases. In germline, CDR1 is MDHEN, CDR2 SYDVKM. The CDR3 extends over 12 amino acids. V gave up 5 bases and J gave up 8 bases, with 7 bases separating them. The CDR3 region has the DNA TGTGCCAGCAGTACGACAGATTCACCCCTCCACTTT. Translation: CASSTTDSPLHF.

This clone was counted many times. V and J are TRBV10-2 and TRBJ1-1; D possibly corresponds to TRBD1 (5 bases). The V and J ends lost 2 bases and 8 bases respectively, with 15 bases between them. The CDR3 loop spans 14 amino acids. Germline lookup yields CDR1 WSHSY and CDR2 SAAADI. Here the CDR3 DNA reads TGCGCCAGCAGTGAGGGACACCCGGTTTGGGAAGCTTTCTTT. Translating it yields CASSEGHPVWEAFF.

This clone is labeled as medium-sized. The chain combines TRBV27 with TRBJ1-5; D unresolved. Trimming removed 5 bases at V and 1 base at J, with 6 bases between. CDR1 and CDR2 (germline): MNHEY, SMNVEV (reference sequence). There are 13 residues in the CDR3. The CDR3 coding sequence is TGTGCCAGCAGTGTGAGAAGCAATCAGCCCCAGCATTTT. Its protein is CASSVRSNQPQHF.

The chain is built from TRBV7-8 and TRBJ2-1; D is perhaps TRBD2 (5 bases). Germline V gene lookup returns CDR1 SGHVS and CDR2 FQNEAQ. The V end was cut by 5 bases, the J end by 5 bases, with 10 bases between. The length of the CDR3 is 13 residues. The CDR3 region has the DNA TGTGCCAGCAGCCTACTCGGGGACAATGAGCAGTTCTTC. Translation: CASSLLGDNEQFF.

This clone occurred many times. This sequence joins TRBV6-1 and TRBJ2-7; D unresolved. The CDR3 runs 13 residues. The germline gives CDR1 MNHNS, CDR2 SASEGT. V lost 6 bases and J 4 bases, leaving 13 bases between the germline ends. CDR3 sequence reads: CASSQSRFYEQYF. CDR3 DNA sequence: TGTGCCAGCAGCCAGTCCAGGTTTTACGAGCAGTACTTC.

The chain combines TRBV2 with TRBJ2-7; D possibly corresponds to TRBD1 (8 bases). With 8 bases removed from V and 9 bases from J, the gap between germline ends came to 23 bases. The CDR3 covers 14 residues. Germline loops: CDR1 SNHLY, CDR2 FYNNEI. CDR3 loop: CASVDRVGREGQYF. The DNA of the CDR3 is TGTGCCAGCGTGGACAGGGTAGGGAGGGAAGGGCAGTACTTC.

This clone appeared a few times. V gene TRBV6-1 combines with J gene TRBJ1-5; 7 positions agree with TRBD1. This CDR3 has 15 amino acids. J lost 13 bases, V lost 5 bases, and 17 bases had no gene match. Germline V gives CDR1 MNHNS, CDR2 SASEGT. This chain's CDR3 is CASSPRDRMDQQQHF. The CDR3 nucleotides are TGTGCCAGCAGTCCCCGGGACAGAATGGATCAGCAACAGCATTTT.

This clone was counted a few times. The chain links TRBV6-1 to TRBJ2-7, with 9 bases aligning to TRBD1. The CDR3 is 15 amino acids. The germline CDR1 and CDR2 sequences are MNHNS and SASEGT. After removal of 3 bases from V and 0 bases from J, the junction contained 3 bases not matched to a gene. CDR3 protein: CASSDGTGSSYEQYF. In DNA form, the CDR3 reads TGTGCCAGCAGTGACGGGACAGGGAGCTCCTACGAGCAGTACTTC.

The chain is built from TRBV28 and TRBJ2-7, with unresolved D. Trimming took off 2 bases at V and 0 bases at J, with 5 bases between the two ends. Per the germline V gene, CDR1 is MDHEN and CDR2 is SYDVKM. This CDR3 has 13 residues. CDR3 bases: TGTGCCAGCAGTTTAGTAAGCTCCTACGAGCAGTACTTC. Translation gives CASSLVSSYEQYF.